This TCR beta chain emerged from a study of vaccination effects on CD4 cells after COVID-19. At the level of the study: Participants received two doses of either the BNT162b2 or mRNA-1273 vaccine.

Ahead of sequencing, the ViraFEST assay grew antigen-specific CD4+ T cells using viral peptide pools. Subsequent to a culture period of under 11 days, CD4+ T cells were isolated. Absence of prior SARS-CoV-2 infection characterized the vaccine recipients, who showed negative nucleocapsid antibodies. Under 2.5 million PBMC were placed in each well, which was supplemented with 10 IU/ml IL-2 and around 9.4 ug/ml peptides. Half-medium replacement with IL-2 medium occurred on days 3 and 7. The CDR3 loop spans 17 amino acids. Per the germline V gene, CDR1 is ENHRY and CDR2 is SYGVKD. With 0 bases clipped from V and 2 bases from J, the junction kept 7 bases outside the gene matches. TCRdb keeps only in-frame clones here, not all; method: immunoSEQ multiplex PCR. The sample contains about 65,000 clones, around 77% of which appear only once. In regard to this clone: Antigen unknown.

The sample here was CD4+ T cells from PBMCs cultured with HCoV-NL63 spike peptides, taken before COVID-19 vaccination. The source is a human donor who received a COVID-19 vaccine. The genes are TRBV10-3 and TRBJ1-2; the match to TRBD1 covers 9 bases. The CDR3 DNA sequence: TGTGCCATCAGTGAGTCGTTGGAAACAGGGGGCAACTATGGCTACACCTTC. Translation: CAISESLETGGNYGYTF.